A selection of T cell receptor beta chains follows, all from one sample in a study of molecular identifiers for immune sequencing clone quantification. TCRdb re-called the PCR reads through MiXCR, storing one row per CDR3 protein. The sample consists of 75,000 to 100,000 distinct CDR3 sequences, under 20% of them appearing once. The material sequenced was naive CD8+ T cells from blood, with Jurkat cell RNA spiked in. The source is a human donor in good health. Some libraries in this study had Jurkat cell RNA spiked in. Both conserved end residues are part of each CDR3.

CARMASGGDTQYF TRBJ2-3 13 TRBV12-2
CASSSDRVGRNQPQHF TRBJ1-5 16 TRBV13
CASSFLVEDEKLFF TRBJ1-4 14 TRBV7-9
CASSYLELGTEAFF TRBJ1-1 14 TRBV6-2/TRBV6-3
CASSLTGPGNTGELLF TRBJ2-2 16 TRBV7-3
CASSSTLDTQYF TRBJ2-3 12 TRBV7-9
CASSSTSQGASTEAFF TRBJ1-1 16 TRBV5-4
CASSFLRETTPGELFF TRBJ2-2 16 TRBV27
CASSEGNGYGYTF TRBJ1-2 13 TRBV5-1
CASSAGVSVGYSNQPQHF TRBJ1-5 18 TRBV19
CASSLLGGDAFQGYTF TRBJ1-2 16 TRBV13
CSAVPGINTGELSF TRBJ2-2 14 TRBV29-1
CSARAQGNQPQHF TRBJ1-5 13 TRBV20-1
CASSLGGREKGTQYF TRBJ2-5 15 TRBV7-6
CASSLVFRGPGAEAFF TRBJ1-1 16 TRBV7-6
CASSKGLAGGPGELFF TRBJ2-2 16 TRBV10-2
CASSLWVSTEAFF TRBJ1-1 13 TRBV7-8
CACSQASSGGNEQFF TRBJ2-1 15 TRBV4-1
CASSQEPGRYEQYF TRBJ2-7 14 TRBV4-3
CASSQDSLGASAYEQYF TRBJ2-7 17 TRBV4-1
CASSPWTSGRAQYEQFF TRBJ2-1 17 TRBV12-3/TRBV12-4
CASSHAGNRRNTEAFF TRBJ1-1 16 TRBV4-3
CSVEGAGPNF TRBJ1-2 10 TRBV29-1
CASSGGGTDTQYF TRBJ2-3 13 TRBV9
CASSLGQGEGQPQHF TRBJ1-5 15 TRBV5-5
CASSYVGAGDEQFF TRBJ2-1 14 TRBV6-6
CASNPQGDTQYF TRBJ2-3 12 TRBV7-9
CASSQSLGIYNEQFF TRBJ2-1 15 TRBV4-3
CASSIQGNAEAFF TRBJ1-1 13 TRBV27
CASSPTGAGDYEQYF TRBJ2-7 15 TRBV7-9
CSARGMNTEAFF TRBJ1-1 12 TRBV20-1
CASSFGYGWNEQFF TRBJ2-1 14 TRBV5-5
CSARVGRGPYEQFF TRBJ2-1 14 TRBV20-1
CASSLSHVQYF TRBJ2-7 11 TRBV28
CASSWTGPNTEAFF TRBJ1-1 14 TRBV19
CSARDEQQETQYF TRBJ2-5 13 TRBV20-1
CASSYPAGDTGELFF TRBJ2-2 15 TRBV7-9
CASSLGGGRTGELFF TRBJ2-2 15 TRBV13
CASSYTSSQETQYF TRBJ2-5 14 TRBV7-9
CASSPTDRLEQYF TRBJ2-7 13 TRBV12-3/TRBV12-4
CASSLDLGYNEQFF TRBJ2-1 14 TRBV5-4
CASSQVSSGGAPDTQYF TRBJ2-3 17 TRBV6-5
CSVEGDNDTYNEQFF TRBJ2-1 15 TRBV29-1
CASSLSGTDYEQYF TRBJ2-7 14 TRBV28
CASSESVAGLQETQYF TRBJ2-5 16 TRBV25-1
CASSGLASDTQYF TRBJ2-3 13 TRBV7-9
CASSRRAGGNTEALF TRBJ1-1 15 TRBV28
CASSPFSGTVNTEAFF TRBJ1-1 16 TRBV12-3/TRBV12-4
CASSQERVSSYNEQFF TRBJ2-1 16 TRBV4-1
CSARDLQGGDSPLHF TRBJ1-6 15 TRBV20-1
CASSLGVPPGTEAFF TRBJ1-1 15 TRBV27
CASSYSAGAGGGYGYTF TRBJ1-2 17 TRBV6-5
CAWRGTGNEQYF TRBJ2-7 12 TRBV30